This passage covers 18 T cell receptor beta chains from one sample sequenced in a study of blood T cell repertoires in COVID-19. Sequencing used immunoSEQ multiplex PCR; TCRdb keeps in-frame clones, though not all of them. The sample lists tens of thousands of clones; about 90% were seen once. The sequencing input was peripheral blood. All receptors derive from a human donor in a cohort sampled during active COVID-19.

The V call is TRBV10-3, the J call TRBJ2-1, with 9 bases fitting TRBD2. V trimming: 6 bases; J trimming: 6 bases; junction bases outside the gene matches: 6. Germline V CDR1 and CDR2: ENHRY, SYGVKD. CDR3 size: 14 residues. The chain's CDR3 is CAISTLAGPNEQFF. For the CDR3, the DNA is TGTGCCATCAGCACTCTAGCGGGGCCCAATGAGCAGTTCTTC.

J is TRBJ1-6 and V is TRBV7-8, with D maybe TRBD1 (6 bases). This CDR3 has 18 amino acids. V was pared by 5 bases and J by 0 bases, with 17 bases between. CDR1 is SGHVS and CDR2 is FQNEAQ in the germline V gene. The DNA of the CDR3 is TGTGCCAGCAGCCCTAGACAGGCCGTGAGCTCCTATAATTCACCCCTCCACTTT. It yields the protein CASSPRQAVSSYNSPLHF.

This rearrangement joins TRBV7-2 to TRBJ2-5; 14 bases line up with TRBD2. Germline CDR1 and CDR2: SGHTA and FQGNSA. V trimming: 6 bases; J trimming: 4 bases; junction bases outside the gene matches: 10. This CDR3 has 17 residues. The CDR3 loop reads CASRKGTSGSLRETQYF. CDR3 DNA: TGTGCCAGCAGGAAAGGGACTAGCGGGAGTCTTAGAGAGACCCAGTACTTC.

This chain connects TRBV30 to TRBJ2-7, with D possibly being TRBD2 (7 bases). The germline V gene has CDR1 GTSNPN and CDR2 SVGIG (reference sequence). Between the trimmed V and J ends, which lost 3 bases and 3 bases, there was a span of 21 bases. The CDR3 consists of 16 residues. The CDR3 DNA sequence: TGTGCCTGGAGGGGAGGGGGACCCGGGGGCTACTACGAGCAGTACTTC. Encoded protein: CAWRGGGPGGYYEQYF.

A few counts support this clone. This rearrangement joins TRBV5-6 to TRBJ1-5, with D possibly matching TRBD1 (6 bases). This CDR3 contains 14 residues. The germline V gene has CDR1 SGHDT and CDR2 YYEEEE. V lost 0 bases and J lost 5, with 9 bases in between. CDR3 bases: TGTGCCAGCAGCTTGGGGGACAAGTATCAGCCCCAGCATTTT. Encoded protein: CASSLGDKYQPQHF.

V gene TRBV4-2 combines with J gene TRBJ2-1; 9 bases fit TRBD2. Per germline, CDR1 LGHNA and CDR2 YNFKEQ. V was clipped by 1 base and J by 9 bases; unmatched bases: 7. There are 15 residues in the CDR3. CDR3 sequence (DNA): TGTGCCAGCAGCCAAGTCCGCGGGAGGGCCAGTGAGCAGTTCTTC. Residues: CASSQVRGRASEQFF.

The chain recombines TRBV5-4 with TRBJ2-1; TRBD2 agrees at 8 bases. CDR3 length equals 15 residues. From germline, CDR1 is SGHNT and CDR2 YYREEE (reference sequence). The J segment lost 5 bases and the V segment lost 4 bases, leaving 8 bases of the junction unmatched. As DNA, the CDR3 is TGTGCCAGCAGCGCCGGGACTAGAGTCGACAATGAGCAGTTCTTC. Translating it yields CASSAGTRVDNEQFF.

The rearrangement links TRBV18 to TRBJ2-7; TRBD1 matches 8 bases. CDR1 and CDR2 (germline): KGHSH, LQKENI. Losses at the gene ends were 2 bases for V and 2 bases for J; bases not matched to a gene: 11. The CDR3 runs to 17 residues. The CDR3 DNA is TGTGCCAGCTCACCATTAACAGGGGGTACTGAACCCTACGAGCAGTACTTC. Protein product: CASSPLTGGTEPYEQYF.

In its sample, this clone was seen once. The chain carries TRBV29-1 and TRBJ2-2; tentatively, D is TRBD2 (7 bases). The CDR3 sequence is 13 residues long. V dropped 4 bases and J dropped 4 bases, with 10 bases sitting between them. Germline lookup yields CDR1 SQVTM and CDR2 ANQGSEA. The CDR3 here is CSVGEGGTGELFF. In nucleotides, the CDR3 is TGCAGCGTTGGGGAGGGGGGCACCGGGGAGCTGTTTTTT.

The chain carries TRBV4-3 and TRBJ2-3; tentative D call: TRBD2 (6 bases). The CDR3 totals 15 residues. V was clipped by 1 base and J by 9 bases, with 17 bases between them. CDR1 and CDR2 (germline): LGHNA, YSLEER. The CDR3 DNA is TGCGCCAGCAGCCAAGGGAGGGCCGGGCAGGGCACGCAGTATTTT. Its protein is CASSQGRAGQGTQYF.

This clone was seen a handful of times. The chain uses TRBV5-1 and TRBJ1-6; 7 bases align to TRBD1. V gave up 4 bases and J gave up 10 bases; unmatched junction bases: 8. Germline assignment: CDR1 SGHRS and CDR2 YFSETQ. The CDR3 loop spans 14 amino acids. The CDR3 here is CASSPEQGRSPLHF. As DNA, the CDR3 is TGCGCCAGCAGCCCGGAACAGGGGCGGTCACCCCTCCACTTT.

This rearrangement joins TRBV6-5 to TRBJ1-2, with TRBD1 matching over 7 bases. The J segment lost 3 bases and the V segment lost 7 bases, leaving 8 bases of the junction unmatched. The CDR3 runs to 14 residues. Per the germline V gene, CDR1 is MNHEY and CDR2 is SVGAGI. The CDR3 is CASIINRGYYGYTF. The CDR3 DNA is TGTGCCAGCATTATAAACAGGGGATACTATGGCTACACCTTC.

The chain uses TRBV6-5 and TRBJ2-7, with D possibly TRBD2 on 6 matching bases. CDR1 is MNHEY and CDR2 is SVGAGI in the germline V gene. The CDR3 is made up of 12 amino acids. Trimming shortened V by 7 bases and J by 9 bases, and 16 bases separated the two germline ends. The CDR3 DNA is TGTGCCAGCATGGGGAGGTCAAATTGGCAGTACTTC. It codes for CASMGRSNWQYF.

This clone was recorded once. CDR3 bases: TGTGCCACCTACAAGACAGGGACTCCTTTTAGAGATACGCAGTATTTT. Its translation: CATYKTGTPFRDTQYF. This chain links TRBV28 with TRBJ2-3, with a tentative D call TRBD1 (7 bases). Per the germline V gene, CDR1 is MDHEN and CDR2 is SYDVKM. The CDR3 length is 16 residues. The V end was cut by 10 bases, the J end by 5 bases, with 25 bases between.

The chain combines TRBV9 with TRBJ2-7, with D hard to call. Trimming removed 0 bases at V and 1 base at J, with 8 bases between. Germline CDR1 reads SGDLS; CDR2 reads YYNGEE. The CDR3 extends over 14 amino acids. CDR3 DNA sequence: TGTGCCAGCAGCGTAGCAATACAGTCCTACGAGCAGTACTTC. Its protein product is CASSVAIQSYEQYF.

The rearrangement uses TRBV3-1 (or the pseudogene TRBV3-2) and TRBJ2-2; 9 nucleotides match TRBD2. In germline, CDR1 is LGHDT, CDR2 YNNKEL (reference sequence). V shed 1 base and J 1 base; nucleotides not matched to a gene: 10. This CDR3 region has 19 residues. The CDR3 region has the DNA TGTGCCAGCAGCCAAGGACTAGCGGAGTACCTCGGGAACACCGGGGAGCTGTTTTTT. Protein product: CASSQGLAEYLGNTGELFF.

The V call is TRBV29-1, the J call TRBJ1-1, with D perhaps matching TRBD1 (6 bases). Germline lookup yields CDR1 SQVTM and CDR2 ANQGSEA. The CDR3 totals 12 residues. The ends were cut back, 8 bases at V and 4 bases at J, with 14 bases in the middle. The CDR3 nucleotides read TGCAGCTCTCAGAAGGGGGTCACTGAAGCTTTCTTT. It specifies CSSQKGVTEAFF.

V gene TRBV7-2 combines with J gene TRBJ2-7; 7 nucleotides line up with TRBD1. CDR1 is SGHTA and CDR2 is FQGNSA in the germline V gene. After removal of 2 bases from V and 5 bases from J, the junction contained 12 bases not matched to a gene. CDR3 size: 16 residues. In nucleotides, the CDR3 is TGTGCCAGCAGCTTACCCCACAGGGGATTCTTGCACGAGCAGTACTTC. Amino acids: CASSLPHRGFLHEQYF.